Below are 5 T cell receptor beta chains sequenced from a single sample in a study of Graves' ophthalmopathy and Graves' hyperthyroidism (dated by TCRdb to about 2018). Instrument used: Illumina HiSeq 2000. For repertoire sequencing, the TCR beta CDR3 regions were amplified from RNA transcripts. A first-round RT-PCR used HTBI primers with the Qiagen OneStep RT-PCR kit, followed by a second-round multiplex PCR, size selection and purification. TCRdb itself trimmed the public reads at Q25 with fastp, ran MiXCR and retained productive beta chains. Each CDR3 protein gets just one entry, which takes the most common genes and DNA from the rows behind it. The sample yields about 590,000 distinct CDR3 sequences; approximately 35% were counted once. The top ten clones comprise about 4.2% of the sample. Sequenced: peripheral blood or thyroid tissue (not recorded which). These receptors originate from an adult man with Graves' hyperthyroidism.

J is TRBJ2-7 and V is TRBV27; D not resolved. V shed 2 bases and J shed 2 bases, with 7 bases lying between them. This CDR3 region has 13 residues. Per germline, CDR1 MNHEY and CDR2 SMNVEV (reference sequence). The CDR3 nucleotides read TGTGCCAGCAGTTTAAAGGATACCTACGAGCAGTACTTC. Its protein is CASSLKDTYEQYF.

This clonotype has a handful of counts. J is TRBJ2-5 and V is TRBV28; 7 nucleotides line up with TRBD1. The CDR3 extends over 15 amino acids. The V segment lost 5 bases and the J segment 5 bases; nucleotides outside the gene matches: 11. Germline V CDR1 and CDR2: MDHEN, SYDVKM. CDR3 sequence reads: CASSPRQGVTETQYF. CDR3 in DNA: TGTGCCAGCAGTCCTCGACAGGGAGTAACGGAGACCCAGTACTTC.

There are many counts of this clonotype. The chain employs TRBV7-8 and TRBJ1-5; 10 nucleotides line up with TRBD1. This CDR3 is built from 15 residues. With V trimmed by 5 bases and J by 4 bases, 5 bases remained unmatched. CDR1 is SGHVS, CDR2 FQNEAQ, per germline. The CDR3 loop is CASSRVGQGNQPQHF. The CDR3 DNA is TGTGCCAGCAGCCGGGTGGGACAGGGGAATCAGCCCCAGCATTTT.

V is TRBV10-2 and J is TRBJ2-7; 7 bases align to TRBD2. Germline assignment: CDR1 WSHSY and CDR2 SAAADI. The length of the CDR3 is 13 residues. V lost 11 bases and J lost 6; bases outside the gene matches: 13. The CDR3 DNA sequence: TGCGCCGGCAAGCGGGGAGACATCTCCGAGCAGTACTTC. This translates into CAGKRGDISEQYF.

This clonotype was found many times. J is TRBJ1-1 and V is TRBV11-2; the D is unclear. CDR1 and CDR2 from the germline V gene are SGHAT and FQNNGV. V was pared by 2 bases and J by 8 bases, with 21 bases between. CDR3 length equals 16 residues. CDR3 sequence: CASSLNPPPAYLEAFF. In DNA, the CDR3 is TGTGCCAGCAGCTTAAACCCCCCGCCAGCCTACTTAGAAGCTTTCTTT.